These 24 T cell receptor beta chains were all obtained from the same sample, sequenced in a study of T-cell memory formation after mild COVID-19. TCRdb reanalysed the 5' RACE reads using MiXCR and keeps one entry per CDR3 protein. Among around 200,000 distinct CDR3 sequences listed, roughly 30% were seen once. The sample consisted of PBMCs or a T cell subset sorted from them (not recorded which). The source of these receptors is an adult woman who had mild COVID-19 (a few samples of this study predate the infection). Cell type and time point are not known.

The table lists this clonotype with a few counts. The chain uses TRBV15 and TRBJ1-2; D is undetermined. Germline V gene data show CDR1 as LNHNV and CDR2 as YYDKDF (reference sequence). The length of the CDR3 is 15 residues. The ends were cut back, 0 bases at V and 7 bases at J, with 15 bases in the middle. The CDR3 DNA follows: TGTGCCACCAGCAGAGATTCGGGCCTAAACACTGGCTACACCTTC. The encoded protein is CATSRDSGLNTGYTF. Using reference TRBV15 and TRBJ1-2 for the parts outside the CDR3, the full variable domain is DAMVIQNPRYQVTQFGKPVTLSCSQTLNHNVMYWYQQKSSQAPKLLFHYYDKDFNNEADTPDNFQSRRPNTSFCFLDIRSPGLGDTAMYLCATSRDSGLNTGYTFGSGTRLTVV.

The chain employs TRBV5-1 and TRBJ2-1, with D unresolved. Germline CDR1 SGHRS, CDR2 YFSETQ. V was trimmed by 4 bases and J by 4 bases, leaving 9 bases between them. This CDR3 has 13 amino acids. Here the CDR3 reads CASSMPEYNEQFF. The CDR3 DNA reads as TGCGCCAGCAGCATGCCTGAATACAATGAGCAGTTCTTC.

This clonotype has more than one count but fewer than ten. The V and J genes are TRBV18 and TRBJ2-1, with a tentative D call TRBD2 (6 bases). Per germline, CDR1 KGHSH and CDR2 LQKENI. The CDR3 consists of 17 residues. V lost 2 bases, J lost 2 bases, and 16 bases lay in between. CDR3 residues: CASSPSDVAVTYNEQFF. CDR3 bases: TGTGCCAGCTCACCATCGGACGTAGCGGTCACCTACAATGAGCAGTTCTTC. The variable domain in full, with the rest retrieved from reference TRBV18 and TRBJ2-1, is NAGVMQNPRHLVRRRGQEARLRCSPMKGHSHVYWYRQLPEEGLKFMVYLQKENIIDESGMPKERFSAEFPKEGPSILRIQQVVRGDSAAYFCASSPSDVAVTYNEQFFGPGTRLTVL.

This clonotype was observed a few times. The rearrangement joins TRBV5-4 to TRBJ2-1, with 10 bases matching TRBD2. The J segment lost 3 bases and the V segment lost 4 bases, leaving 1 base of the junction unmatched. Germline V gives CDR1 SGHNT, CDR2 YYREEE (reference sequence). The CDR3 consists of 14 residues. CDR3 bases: TGTGCCAGCAGCCCTAGCGGGGGCTACAATGAGCAGTTCTTC. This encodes CASSPSGGYNEQFF.

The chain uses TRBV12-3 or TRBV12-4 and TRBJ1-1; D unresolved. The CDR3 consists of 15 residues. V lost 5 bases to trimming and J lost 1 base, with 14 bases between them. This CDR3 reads CASSTGNVWNTEAFF. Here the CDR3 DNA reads TGTGCCAGCAGTACGGGTAATGTGTGGAACACTGAAGCTTTCTTT.

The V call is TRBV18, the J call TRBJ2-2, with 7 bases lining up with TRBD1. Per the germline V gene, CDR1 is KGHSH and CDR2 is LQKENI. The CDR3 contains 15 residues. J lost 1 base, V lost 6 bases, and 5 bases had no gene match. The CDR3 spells CASSSRQGNTGELFF. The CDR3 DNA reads TGTGCCAGCTCGTCAAGACAGGGGAACACCGGGGAGCTGTTTTTT.

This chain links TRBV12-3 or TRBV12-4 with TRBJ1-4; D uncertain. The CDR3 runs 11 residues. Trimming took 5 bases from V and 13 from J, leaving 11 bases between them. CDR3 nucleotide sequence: TGTGCCAGCAGTGCCACCGCGCTACTGTTTTTT. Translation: CASSATALLFF.

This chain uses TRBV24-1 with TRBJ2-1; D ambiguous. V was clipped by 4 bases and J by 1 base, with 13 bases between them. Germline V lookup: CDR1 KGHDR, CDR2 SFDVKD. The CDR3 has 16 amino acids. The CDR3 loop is CATSESGARSYNEQFF. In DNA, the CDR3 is TGTGCCACCAGTGAGTCAGGAGCCCGATCCTACAATGAGCAGTTCTTC.

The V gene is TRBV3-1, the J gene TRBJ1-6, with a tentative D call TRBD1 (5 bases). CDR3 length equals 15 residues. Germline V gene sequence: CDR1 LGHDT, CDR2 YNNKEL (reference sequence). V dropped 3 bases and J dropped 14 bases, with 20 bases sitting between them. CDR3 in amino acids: CASSHAHGAGPSLHF. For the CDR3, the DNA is TGTGCCAGCAGCCATGCCCATGGGGCAGGGCCTTCCCTCCACTTT.

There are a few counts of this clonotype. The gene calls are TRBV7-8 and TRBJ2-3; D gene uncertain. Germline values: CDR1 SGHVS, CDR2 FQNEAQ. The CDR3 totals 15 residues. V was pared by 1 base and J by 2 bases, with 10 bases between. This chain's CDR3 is CASSLVIGFTDTQYF. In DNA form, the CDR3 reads TGTGCCAGCAGCTTAGTTATCGGTTTCACAGATACGCAGTATTTT. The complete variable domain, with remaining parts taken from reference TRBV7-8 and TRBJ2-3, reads GAGVSQSPRYKVAKRGQDVALRCDPISGHVSLFWYQQALGQGPEFLTYFQNEAQLDKSGLPSDRFFAERPEGSVSTLKIQRTQQEDSAVYLCASSLVIGFTDTQYFGPGTRLTVL.

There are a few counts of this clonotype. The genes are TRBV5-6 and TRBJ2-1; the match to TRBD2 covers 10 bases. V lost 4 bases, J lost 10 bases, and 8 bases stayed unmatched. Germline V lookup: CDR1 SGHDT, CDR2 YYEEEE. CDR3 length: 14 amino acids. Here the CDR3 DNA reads TGTGCCAGCAGCGTCGGGACTAGCGATTGCGAGCAGTTCTTC. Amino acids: CASSVGTSDCEQFF.

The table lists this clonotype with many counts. CDR3 residues: CASSMTVPRGEKLFF. CDR3 nucleotide sequence: TGCGCCAGCAGCATGACAGTCCCCCGGGGCGAAAAACTGTTTTTT. The genes are TRBV5-1 and TRBJ1-4; a weak D match, TRBD1 (5 bases). This CDR3 is built from 15 residues. Trimming shortened V by 4 bases and J by 8 bases, and 18 bases separated the two germline ends. In germline, CDR1 is SGHRS, CDR2 YFSETQ.

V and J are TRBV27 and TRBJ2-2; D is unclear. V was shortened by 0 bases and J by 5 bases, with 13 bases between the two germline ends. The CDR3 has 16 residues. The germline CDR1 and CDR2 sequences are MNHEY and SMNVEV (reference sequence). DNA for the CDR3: TGTGCCAGCAGTTTATCCCACAGCCCCGCGACCGGGGAGCTGTTTTTT. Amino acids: CASSLSHSPATGELFF.

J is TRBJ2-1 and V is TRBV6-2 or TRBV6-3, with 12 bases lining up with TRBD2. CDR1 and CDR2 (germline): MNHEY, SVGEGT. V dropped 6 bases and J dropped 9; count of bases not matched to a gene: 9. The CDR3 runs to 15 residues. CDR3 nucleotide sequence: TGTGCCAGCAGACATCTAGCGGGAGGGGGTGTTGAGCAGTTCTTC. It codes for CASRHLAGGGVEQFF.

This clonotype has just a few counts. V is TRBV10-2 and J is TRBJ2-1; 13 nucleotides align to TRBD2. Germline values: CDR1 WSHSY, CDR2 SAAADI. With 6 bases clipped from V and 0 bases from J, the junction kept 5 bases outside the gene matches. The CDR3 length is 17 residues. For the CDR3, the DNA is TGCGCCAGCAGGTCCGGGACTAGCGGGAACTCCTACAATGAGCAGTTCTTC. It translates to CASRSGTSGNSYNEQFF.

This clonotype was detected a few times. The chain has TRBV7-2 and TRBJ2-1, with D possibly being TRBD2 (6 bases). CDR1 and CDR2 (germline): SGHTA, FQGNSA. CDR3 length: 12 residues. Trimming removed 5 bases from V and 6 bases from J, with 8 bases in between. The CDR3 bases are TGTGCCAGCAGCCGGGACTTCAATGAGCAGTTCTTC. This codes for CASSRDFNEQFF.

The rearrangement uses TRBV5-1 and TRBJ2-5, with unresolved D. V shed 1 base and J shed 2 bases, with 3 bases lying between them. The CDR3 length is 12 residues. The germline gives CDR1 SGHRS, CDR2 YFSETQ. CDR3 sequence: CASSLRQETQYF. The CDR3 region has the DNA TGCGCCAGCAGCTTGAGACAAGAGACCCAGTACTTC. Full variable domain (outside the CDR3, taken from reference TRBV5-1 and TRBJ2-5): KAGVTQTPRYLIKTRGQQVTLSCSPISGHRSVSWYQQTPGQGLQFLFEYFSETQRNKGNFPGRFSGRQFSNSRSEMNVSTLELGDSALYLCASSLRQETQYFGPGTRLLVL.

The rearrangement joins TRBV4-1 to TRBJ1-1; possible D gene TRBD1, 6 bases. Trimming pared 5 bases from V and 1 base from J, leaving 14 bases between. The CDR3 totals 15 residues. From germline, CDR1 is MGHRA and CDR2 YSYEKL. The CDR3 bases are TGCGCCAGCAGCAACCAGGGGTTTGGGAACACTGAAGCTTTCTTT. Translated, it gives CASSNQGFGNTEAFF.

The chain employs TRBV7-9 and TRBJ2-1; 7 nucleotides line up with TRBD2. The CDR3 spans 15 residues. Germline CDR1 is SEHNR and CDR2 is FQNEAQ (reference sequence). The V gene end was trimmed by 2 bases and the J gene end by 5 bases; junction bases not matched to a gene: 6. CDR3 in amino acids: CASSLYSSGHNEQFF. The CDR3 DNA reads TGTGCCAGCAGCTTATATTCTAGCGGACACAATGAGCAGTTCTTC.

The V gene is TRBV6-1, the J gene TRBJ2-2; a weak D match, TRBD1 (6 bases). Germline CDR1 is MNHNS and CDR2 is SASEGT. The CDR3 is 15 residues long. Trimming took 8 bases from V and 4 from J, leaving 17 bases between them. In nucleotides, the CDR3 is TGTGCCAGCTGCCTCGGGACAACTACCACCGGGGAGCTGTTTTTT. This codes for CASCLGTTTTGELFF.

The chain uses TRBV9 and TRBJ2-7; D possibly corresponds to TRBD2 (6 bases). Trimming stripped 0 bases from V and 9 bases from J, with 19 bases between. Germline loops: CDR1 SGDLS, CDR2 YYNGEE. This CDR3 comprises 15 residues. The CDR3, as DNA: TGTGCCAGCAGCGTAGATTTAGGAGGGAATAATAGGCAGTACTTC. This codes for CASSVDLGGNNRQYF.

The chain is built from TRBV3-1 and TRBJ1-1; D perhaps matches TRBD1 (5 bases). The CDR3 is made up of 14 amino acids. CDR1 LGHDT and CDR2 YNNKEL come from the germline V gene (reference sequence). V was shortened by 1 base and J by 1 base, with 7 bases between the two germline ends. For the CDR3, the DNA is TGTGCCAGCAGCCAAGGGGGCGGGAACACTGAAGCTTTCTTT. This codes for CASSQGGGNTEAFF.

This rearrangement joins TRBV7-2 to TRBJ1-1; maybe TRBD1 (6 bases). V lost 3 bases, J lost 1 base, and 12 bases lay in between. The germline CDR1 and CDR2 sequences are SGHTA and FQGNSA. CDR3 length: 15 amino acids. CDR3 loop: CASSLKYRANTEAFF. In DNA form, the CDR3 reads TGTGCCAGCAGCTTGAAGTACAGGGCGAACACTGAAGCTTTCTTT.

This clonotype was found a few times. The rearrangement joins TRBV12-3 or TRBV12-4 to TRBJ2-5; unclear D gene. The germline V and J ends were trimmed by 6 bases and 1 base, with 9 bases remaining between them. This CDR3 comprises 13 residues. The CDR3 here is CASRSLGQETQYF. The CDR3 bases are TGTGCCAGCAGGAGCTTGGGCCAAGAGACCCAGTACTTC.